The clone carrying this TCR beta chain has ten or more counts. Unique molecular identifiers were affixed to single, distinct cDNA molecules. TCRdb analysed the 5' RACE reads with MiXCR anew, one entry per CDR3 protein. The sample includes 66,000 or so distinct CDR3 sequences, under 15% of them seen just once. This sample was included in a study of early T cells in non-severe SARS-CoV-2 infection. V was pared by 2 bases and J by 7 bases, with 15 bases between. Per germline, CDR1 MNHEY and CDR2 SMNVEV (reference sequence). CDR3 length equals 14 residues. The genes are TRBV27 and TRBJ2-7; D is undetermined. What was sequenced was whole blood. This TCR was sampled from an adult who was a healthcare worker with PCR-confirmed SARS-CoV-2 infection or an uninfected control (not recorded which). CDR3 region: CASSLGSSPREQYF. CDR3 DNA sequence: TGTGCCAGCAGTTTAGGGTCCTCACCGCGGGAGCAGTACTTC.